This is a list of T cell receptor beta chains from one sample in a study of CD8+ T cells in alopecia areata. Clones were sequenced by immunoSEQ multiplex PCR, and TCRdb holds only the in-frame ones, with some missing. The sample lists a few hundred thousand clones; roughly 69% were seen once. Sequenced material: CD4+ T cells sorted from blood, taken at week 0. The receptors come from a human donor with alopecia areata. The CDR3 runs from the conserved cysteine through the conserved F or W. Fields, in order: clone size, D gene, V gene, J gene, CDR3 DNA, CDR3 protein. D genes are given only for firm matches. Clone size is shown for a subset of rows, as once, few, many or a class of expanded clone.

size: NA
D: NA
V: TRBV6-6
J: TRBJ2-7
DNA: TGTGCCGCCCAACAGGTCTACGAGCAGTACTTC
CDR3: CAAQQVYEQYF

size: few
D: NA
V: TRBV5-1
J: TRBJ2-3
DNA: TGCGCCAGCAGCTCCACCGGTGTCCCAGATACGCAGTATTTT
CDR3: CASSSTGVPDTQYF

size: NA
D: TRBD2
V: TRBV6-5
J: TRBJ2-1
DNA: TGTGCCAGCAGTTACTCCTGGACTAGCGGGGTTGGGGAGCAGTTCTTC
CDR3: CASSYSWTSGVGEQFF

size: NA
D: NA
V: TRBV30
J: TRBJ2-7
DNA: TGTGCCCGGAGGACTTCCGGGACCGAGCAGTACTTC
CDR3: CARRTSGTEQYF

size: NA
D: TRBD2
V: TRBV5-1
J: TRBJ2-5
DNA: TGCGCCAGCAGCTTGCTTGGGCGGGGGGCCGAAGAGACCCAGTACTTC
CDR3: CASSLLGRGAEETQYF

size: NA
D: NA
V: TRBV27
J: TRBJ1-6
DNA: TGTGCCAGCAGTTTATCCCCCTATTCACCCCTCCACTTT
CDR3: CASSLSPYSPLHF

size: NA
D: TRBD1
V: TRBV5-1
J: TRBJ2-7
DNA: TGCGCCAGCAGCAAGGACAGGGATATTTACGAGCAGTACTTC
CDR3: CASSKDRDIYEQYF

size: once
D: TRBD2
V: TRBV7-9
J: TRBJ2-7
DNA: TGTGCCAGCAGCCCCAACCGCCGGACTAGCGGGGGACCCTACGAGCAGTACTTC
CDR3: CASSPNRRTSGGPYEQYF

size: few
D: TRBD2
V: TRBV29-1
J: TRBJ2-1
DNA: TGCAGCGTTGACAATAGGCGGGGGGGCGGAAATGAGCAGTTCTTC
CDR3: CSVDNRRGGGNEQFF

size: NA
D: NA
V: TRBV30
J: TRBJ2-4
DNA: TGTGCCTGGAGTGTACCTGGGGCGGCCAAAAACATTCAGTACTTC
CDR3: CAWSVPGAAKNIQYF

size: once
D: NA
V: TRBV29-1
J: TRBJ2-5
DNA: TGCAGCGTCCGAGGGACAAGCCAAGAGACCCAGTACTTC
CDR3: CSVRGTSQETQYF

size: once
D: NA
V: TRBV27
J: TRBJ1-2
DNA: TGTGCCAGCAGTTTATATGCAGTAGCTAACTATGGCTACACCTTC
CDR3: CASSLYAVANYGYTF

size: NA
D: TRBD2
V: TRBV15
J: TRBJ2-5
DNA: TGTGCCACCAGCCGGGGGGGCGGAGGGACCCAGTACTTC
CDR3: CATSRGGGGTQYF

size: NA
D: NA
V: TRBV30
J: TRBJ1-1
DNA: TGTGCCTGGACCCCCGCGGCTCTGAACACTGAAGCTTTCTTT
CDR3: CAWTPAALNTEAFF

size: once
D: NA
V: TRBV29-1
J: TRBJ1-2
DNA: TGCAGCGTCGATCGACAGACCTATGGCTACACCTTC
CDR3: CSVDRQTYGYTF

size: NA
D: NA
V: TRBV30
J: TRBJ2-2
DNA: TGTGCCTGGAGTGTACACCTCCCCGCCGGGGAGCTGTTTTTT
CDR3: CAWSVHLPAGELFF

size: NA
D: TRBD2
V: TRBV30
J: TRBJ2-5
DNA: TGTGCCTGGAGCCAAGGACTAGCGCAAGAGACCCAGTACTTC
CDR3: CAWSQGLAQETQYF

size: NA
D: NA
V: TRBV5-4
J: TRBJ1-1
DNA: TGTGCCAGCACCCCTTTAGGAAGGGCGGCCACTGAAGCTTTCTTT
CDR3: CASTPLGRAATEAFF

size: once
D: NA
V: TRBV25-1
J: TRBJ1-6
DNA: TGTGCCAGCAGCGCCGGGACAATTAATTCACCCCTCCACTTT
CDR3: CASSAGTINSPLHF

size: NA
D: NA
V: TRBV7-2
J: TRBJ1-1
DNA: TGTGCCAGCAGCTTCCTCCGGGATCCCCCTGAAGCTTTCTTT
CDR3: CASSFLRDPPEAFF

size: NA
D: NA
V: TRBV7-7
J: TRBJ2-5
DNA: TGTGCTAGCAGCTTAGACCCAACGGGGACCCAGTACTTC
CDR3: CASSLDPTGTQYF

size: few
D: TRBD2
V: TRBV29-1
J: TRBJ2-3
DNA: TGCAGCGTAGCGGGACTCCAAGGGGCAGATACGCAGTATTTT
CDR3: CSVAGLQGADTQYF

size: NA
D: NA
V: TRBV30
J: TRBJ2-3
DNA: TGTGCCTGGAGTGTGGGCGGTCGTACGCAGTATTTT
CDR3: CAWSVGGRTQYF

size: NA
D: NA
V: TRBV14
J: TRBJ2-1
DNA: TGTGCCAGCAGTCAGCGGGCCTACAATGAGCAGTTCTTC
CDR3: CASSQRAYNEQFF

size: once
D: TRBD2
V: TRBV25-1
J: TRBJ2-3
DNA: TGTGCCAGCAGTTCTACTAGCGGGGGGGCCCAAAGTACGCAGTATTTT
CDR3: CASSSTSGGAQSTQYF

size: NA
D: NA
V: TRBV20-1
J: TRBJ2-1
DNA: TGCAGTGCTAGTTTAAATGAGCAGTTCTTC
CDR3: CSASLNEQFF

size: few
D: TRBD2
V: TRBV18
J: TRBJ2-7
DNA: TGTGCCAGCTCACCTCCGGGACTAGCAAATGACGAGCAGTACTTC
CDR3: CASSPPGLANDEQYF

size: few
D: NA
V: TRBV6-5
J: TRBJ1-2
DNA: TGTGCCAGCAGGACCAACCCCAACTATGGCTACACCTTC
CDR3: CASRTNPNYGYTF

size: NA
D: TRBD1
V: TRBV7-9
J: TRBJ2-1
DNA: TGTGCCAGCAGCTTAGGACAGGGGGCTGAAGGGGAGCAGTTCTTC
CDR3: CASSLGQGAEGEQFF

size: NA
D: NA
V: TRBV1
J: TRBJ2-3
DNA: TGCACCAGCAGCCAAGACCCAATCGGTAGCACAGATACGCAGTATTTT
CDR3: CTSSQDPIGSTDTQYF

size: NA
D: NA
V: TRBV6-1
J: TRBJ1-5
DNA: TGTGCCAGCAAGGCCGGGGGCGGACAGCCCCAGCATTTT
CDR3: CASKAGGGQPQHF

size: NA
D: NA
V: TRBV5-1
J: TRBJ2-3
DNA: TGCGCCAGCAGCTTGGTCGGACAGACTAGCACAGATACGCAGTATTTT
CDR3: CASSLVGQTSTDTQYF

size: NA
D: NA
V: TRBV5-1
J: TRBJ2-7
DNA: TGCGCCAGCAGCACCGGACAGTCCTACGAGCAGTACTTC
CDR3: CASSTGQSYEQYF

size: NA
D: NA
V: TRBV5-1
J: TRBJ2-7
DNA: TGCGCCAGCAGCGGCATGGGCTCAAACAACTACGAGCAGTACTTC
CDR3: CASSGMGSNNYEQYF

size: NA
D: TRBD1
V: TRBV5-1
J: TRBJ2-2
DNA: TGCGCCAGCAGCCAAGGACAGGGAGACACCGGGGAGCTGTTTTTT
CDR3: CASSQGQGDTGELFF

size: NA
D: NA
V: TRBV30
J: TRBJ1-2
DNA: TGTGCCTGGAGTTCCTGGGACGGGTATGGCTACACCTTC
CDR3: CAWSSWDGYGYTF

size: NA
D: TRBD1
V: TRBV25-1
J: TRBJ1-1
DNA: TGTGCCAGCAGTATACACAGGGGCGGCGGCACTGAAGCTTTCTTT
CDR3: CASSIHRGGGTEAFF

size: NA
D: TRBD1
V: TRBV4-3
J: TRBJ1-4
DNA: TGCGCCAGCAGCCAAGAGATGAGGGGGCTTGGTGAAAAACTGTTTTTT
CDR3: CASSQEMRGLGEKLFF

size: few
D: NA
V: TRBV10-3
J: TRBJ1-4
DNA: TGTGCCATCAGTGAACAGGGAGGGACTGAAAAACTGTTTTTT
CDR3: CAISEQGGTEKLFF

size: NA
D: NA
V: TRBV29-1
J: TRBJ2-6
DNA: TGCAGCGTTGGGGCTAGTTCAGGGGCCAACGTCCTGACTTTC
CDR3: CSVGASSGANVLTF

size: NA
D: NA
V: TRBV5-6
J: TRBJ2-6
DNA: TGTGCCAGCAGCACAAACACAGGGTACCTCTCTGGGGCCAACGTCCTGACTTTC
CDR3: CASSTNTGYLSGANVLTF

size: NA
D: NA
V: TRBV6-4
J: TRBJ2-7
DNA: TGTGCCAGCAGTTTGGAGAATGGAAACGAGCAGTACTTC
CDR3: CASSLENGNEQYF

size: few
D: TRBD2
V: TRBV5-5
J: TRBJ2-5
DNA: TGTGCCAGCAGCCCACAAGGGGCTAGCGGGGGAAAGACCCAGTACTTC
CDR3: CASSPQGASGGKTQYF

size: NA
D: NA
V: TRBV15
J: TRBJ1-6
DNA: TGTGCCACCAGCAGAGAAAATTCACCCCTCCACTTT
CDR3: CATSRENSPLHF

size: NA
D: NA
V: TRBV5-1
J: TRBJ1-3
DNA: TGCGCCAGCAGCTTGGGACAGCTCGGAAACACCATATATTTT
CDR3: CASSLGQLGNTIYF

size: few
D: TRBD1
V: TRBV5-4
J: TRBJ2-3
DNA: TGTGCCAGCAGCTTGGACCAGGGGGCCAGCACAGATACGCAGTATTTT
CDR3: CASSLDQGASTDTQYF

size: once
D: TRBD1
V: TRBV5-1
J: TRBJ1-6
DNA: TGCGCCAGCAGCACGTCAGGGGGCAATTCACCCCTCCACTTT
CDR3: CASSTSGGNSPLHF

size: NA
D: NA
V: TRBV4-1
J: TRBJ1-5
DNA: TGCGCCAGCAGCCACATCGCCCGCAATCAGCCCCAGCATTTT
CDR3: CASSHIARNQPQHF

size: NA
D: NA
V: TRBV9
J: TRBJ2-7
DNA: TGTGCCAGCAGCGTAGCCCAGGGTTCCTACGAGCAGTACTTC
CDR3: CASSVAQGSYEQYF

size: NA
D: TRBD2
V: TRBV7-6
J: TRBJ2-3
DNA: TGTGCCAGCAGCTTAGCCCAGGGTAGCGGGATAGGCACAGATACGCAGTATTTT
CDR3: CASSLAQGSGIGTDTQYF

size: NA
D: NA
V: TRBV7-9
J: TRBJ2-7
DNA: TGTGCCAGCAGCCCGTTTGGGCACGAGCAGTACTTC
CDR3: CASSPFGHEQYF

size: few
D: NA
V: TRBV29-1
J: TRBJ2-1
DNA: TGCAGCGCCACCAAAGGGGGGGGCTCCTACAATGAGCAGTTCTTC
CDR3: CSATKGGGSYNEQFF